The 25 T cell receptor beta chains below were found in one sample sequenced in a study of T-cell memory formation after mild COVID-19. TCRdb processed the 5' RACE reads anew with MiXCR; each CDR3 protein has one entry. The repertoire holds about 430,000 distinct CDR3 sequences, roughly a quarter seen once, with around 8.7% in the top ten. The sample comprised PBMCs or a T cell subset sorted from them (not recorded which). These receptors were collected from an adult woman who had mild COVID-19 (a few samples of this study predate the infection). Cell type and time point are not known.

A few counts support this clonotype. The CDR3: CSANLPGGYGYTF. In DNA form, the CDR3 reads TGCAGTGCCAACTTACCTGGGGGTTATGGCTACACCTTC. The chain combines TRBV20-1 with TRBJ1-2, with D tentatively TRBD1 (5 bases). Germline V gene data show CDR1 as DFQATT and CDR2 as SNEGSKA (reference sequence). The ends were cut back, 6 bases at V and 5 bases at J, with 16 bases in the middle. There are 13 residues in the CDR3.

This clonotype was detected a few times. The J gene is TRBJ2-3, the V gene TRBV5-1, with a possible D match to TRBD1 (6 bases). CDR3 length: 16 residues. Trimming stripped 4 bases from V and 0 bases from J, with 15 bases between. Per germline, CDR1 SGHRS and CDR2 YFSETQ. DNA for the CDR3: TGCGCCAGCAGCCTCCAGGGGCAAACTAGCACAGATACGCAGTATTTT. Translation gives CASSLQGQTSTDTQYF.

The chain joins TRBV6-1 to TRBJ2-4; tentative D call: TRBD2 (5 bases). The V end was cut by 1 base, the J end by 0 bases, with 10 bases between. The CDR3 has 16 amino acids. Germline CDR1 reads MNHNS; CDR2 reads SASEGT. The CDR3 spells CASSEGGPEAKNIQYF. DNA for the CDR3: TGTGCCAGCAGTGAAGGCGGGCCGGAAGCCAAAAACATTCAGTACTTC.

A single count supports this clonotype. The chain employs TRBV7-2 and TRBJ2-3, with 7 nucleotides matching TRBD2. The junction had 5 bases not matched to a gene; V was cut back by 3 bases and J by 2 bases. This CDR3 contains 15 residues. In germline, CDR1 is SGHTA, CDR2 FQGNSA. CDR3 bases: TGTGCCAGCAGCTTGGGAGCGGGGCACACAGATACGCAGTATTTT. Amino acids: CASSLGAGHTDTQYF. The full variable domain, with the rest looked up from reference TRBV7-2 and TRBJ2-3, is GAGVSQSPSNKVTEKGKDVELRCDPISGHTALYWYRQSLGQGLEFLIYFQGNSAPDKSGLPSDRFSAERTGGSVSTLTIQRTQQEDSAVYLCASSLGAGHTDTQYFGPGTRLTVL.

The rearrangement uses TRBV20-1 and TRBJ2-1, with TRBD2 identical over 7 bases. Germline assignment: CDR1 DFQATT and CDR2 SNEGSKA (reference sequence). V gave up 2 bases and J gave up 6 bases; unmatched junction bases: 10. The CDR3 length is 15 residues. CDR3 protein: CSARSRAGVVNEQFF. CDR3 DNA sequence: TGCAGTGCTAGATCGCGGGCGGGAGTTGTCAATGAGCAGTTCTTC.

This rearrangement joins TRBV29-1 to TRBJ2-3; D gene unclear. In germline, CDR1 is SQVTM, CDR2 ANQGSEA. The CDR3 contains 13 residues. V was shortened by 8 bases and J by 0 bases, with 12 bases between the two germline ends. The CDR3 sequence is CSSLQYSTDTQYF. The CDR3 region has the DNA TGCAGCTCCCTTCAGTATAGCACAGATACGCAGTATTTT.

The rearrangement links TRBV20-1 to TRBJ1-6; weak D call: TRBD1 (6 bases). The CDR3 covers 16 residues. Trimming removed 0 bases from V and 10 bases from J, with 19 bases in between. Germline V gene lookup returns CDR1 DFQATT and CDR2 SNEGSKA (reference sequence). The CDR3 loop is CSARDPDRSEGSPLHF. The CDR3, as DNA: TGCAGTGCTAGAGACCCCGACAGGTCAGAAGGATCACCCCTCCACTTT.

This clonotype was observed a few times. The chain recombines TRBV11-2 with TRBJ2-4; D might be TRBD1 (6 bases). This CDR3 contains 14 residues. Between the trimmed V and J ends, which lost 5 bases and 0 bases, there was a span of 8 bases. Germline assignment: CDR1 SGHAT and CDR2 FQNNGV. The CDR3 DNA follows: TGTGCCAGCAGCACACAGGGAGCCAAAAACATTCAGTACTTC. Amino acids: CASSTQGAKNIQYF.

The sample holds a few counts of this clonotype. The DNA of the CDR3 is TGTGCCAGCAGTGAAGGAAGGGGTAACTATGGCTACACCTTC. This codes for CASSEGRGNYGYTF. The chain combines TRBV25-1 with TRBJ1-2; a possible D gene is TRBD1 (5 bases). V was pared by 2 bases and J by 1 base, with 8 bases between. The CDR3 is 14 residues long. Germline V gene sequence: CDR1 MGHDK, CDR2 SYGVNS.

This clonotype has a handful of counts. The chain uses TRBV15 and TRBJ1-5; D is possibly TRBD1 (5 bases). Looked up from germline, CDR1 is LNHNV and CDR2 is YYDKDF (reference sequence). The CDR3 has 16 amino acids. Trimming took off 1 base at V and 0 bases at J, with 10 bases between the two ends. The CDR3 bases are TGTGCCACCAGCAGAGTGGGGGATAGTAGCAATCAGCCCCAGCATTTT. This encodes CATSRVGDSSNQPQHF.

The chain combines TRBV6-5 with TRBJ1-1; 10 bases agree with TRBD1. CDR3 length: 15 residues. Trimming took 4 bases from V and 6 from J; bases not matched to a gene: 8. CDR1 MNHEY and CDR2 SVGAGI come from the germline V gene. The CDR3, as DNA: TGTGCCAGCAGTTCCCCGGGACAGGGGCTACCTGAAGCTTTCTTT. Translated: CASSSPGQGLPEAFF.

This chain joins TRBV9 and TRBJ2-1; 13 bases align to TRBD2. With 0 bases clipped from V and 0 bases from J, the junction kept 6 bases outside the gene matches. CDR1 SGDLS and CDR2 YYNGEE come from the germline V gene. The CDR3 runs 19 residues. The CDR3 sequence: CASSVGPTSGRDSYNEQFF. The CDR3 nucleotides are TGTGCCAGCAGCGTAGGTCCCACTAGCGGGAGGGACTCCTACAATGAGCAGTTCTTC.

In its sample, this clonotype was seen a few times. V usage is TRBV15 and J usage is TRBJ2-5, with D maybe TRBD2 (5 bases). CDR3 size: 14 residues. With 3 bases removed from V and 1 base from J, the gap between germline ends came to 9 bases. Per germline, CDR1 LNHNV and CDR2 YYDKDF (reference sequence). In nucleotides, the CDR3 is TGTGCCACCAGCAGCGGGGATACCCAAGAGACCCAGTACTTC. As protein: CATSSGDTQETQYF.

The chain employs TRBV7-3 and TRBJ1-1, with 7 bases lining up with TRBD1. CDR3 length: 14 amino acids. Per germline, CDR1 SGHTA and CDR2 FQGTGA. Unmatched junction bases numbered 7, after V lost 4 bases and J lost 5 bases. CDR3 nucleotide sequence: TGTGCCAGCAGCTCTTACCAGGGGGTGACTGAAGCTTTCTTT. As protein: CASSSYQGVTEAFF.

The V gene is TRBV4-2, the J gene TRBJ2-7, with unresolved D. Germline values: CDR1 LGHNA, CDR2 YNFKEQ. V gave up 3 bases and J gave up 3 bases, with 6 bases separating them. CDR3 size: 12 residues. The CDR3 coding sequence is TGTGCCAGCAGCCACAACGGCTACGAGCAGTACTTC. Translated: CASSHNGYEQYF.

This sequence joins TRBV29-1 and TRBJ1-5, with TRBD1 as a possible D gene (6 bases). CDR3 length: 13 residues. Trimming shortened V by 1 base and J by 6 bases, and 10 bases separated the two germline ends. The germline V gene has CDR1 SQVTM and CDR2 ANQGSEA. The chain's CDR3 is CSVEGGAGQPQHF. CDR3 coding DNA: TGCAGCGTTGAAGGGGGGGCTGGTCAGCCCCAGCATTTT.

V usage is TRBV20-1 and J usage is TRBJ1-1; 10 nucleotides line up with TRBD1. The trim removed 6 bases at V and 4 bases at J, leaving 8 bases unmatched. From germline, CDR1 is DFQATT and CDR2 SNEGSKA (reference sequence). CDR3 length: 14 amino acids. Written as DNA, the CDR3 is TGCAGTGCCCCGGCCAGGACAGGGGGCACTGAAGCTTTCTTT. Protein product: CSAPARTGGTEAFF.

This clonotype was found a few times. The gene calls are TRBV4-2 and TRBJ2-3; 10 bases match TRBD2. Germline loops: CDR1 LGHNA, CDR2 YNFKEQ. Germline trimming cut 0 bases from V and 2 bases from J; bases unmatched to any gene: 5. The length of the CDR3 is 17 residues. The CDR3 sequence: CASSQDLAGAPTDTQYF. CDR3 bases: TGTGCCAGCAGCCAAGATCTAGCGGGGGCCCCCACAGATACGCAGTATTTT.

In this sample, this clonotype turned up a few times. The V call is TRBV11-2, the J call TRBJ1-2, with D perhaps TRBD1 (5 bases). Trimming took off 6 bases at V and 10 bases at J, with 21 bases between the two ends. The CDR3 loop spans 14 amino acids. The germline gives CDR1 SGHAT, CDR2 FQNNGV. This chain's CDR3 is CASSHFGIGDLYTF. The DNA for the CDR3 is TGTGCCAGCAGTCACTTCGGTATAGGGGATCTCTACACCTTC.

This clonotype showed up just a few times. The V gene is TRBV7-9, the J gene TRBJ2-7; possibly TRBD2 for D (6 bases). CDR3 length: 14 residues. Trimming pared 11 bases from V and 6 bases from J, leaving 23 bases between. Looked up from germline, CDR1 is SEHNR and CDR2 is FQNEAQ (reference sequence). As DNA, the CDR3 is TGTGCCTGGGGTCCCCGTGGTGCGGGAAGCGAGCAGTACTTC. As protein: CAWGPRGAGSEQYF.

In this sample, this clonotype turned up a few times. The chain has TRBV29-1 and TRBJ2-7, with 7 positions matching TRBD1. The CDR3 totals 10 residues. In germline, CDR1 is SQVTM, CDR2 ANQGSEA. J gave up 6 bases and V 4 bases, and 0 bases lay outside the gene matches. The chain's CDR3 is CSVAGGEQYF. As DNA, the CDR3 is TGCAGCGTTGCAGGGGGCGAGCAGTACTTC.

This clonotype was detected many times. The CDR3 reads CASSLGLAGVDTQYF. DNA of the CDR3: TGTGCCAGCAGTTTGGGACTAGCGGGAGTGGATACGCAGTATTTT. This sequence joins TRBV6-2 or TRBV6-3 and TRBJ2-3, with 14 bases lining up with TRBD2. CDR3 length: 15 residues. Germline-derived CDR1 and CDR2 are MNHEY and SVGEGT. J was trimmed by 6 bases and V by 4 bases; bases with no gene match: 3.

This clonotype has only a few counts. V is TRBV9 and J is TRBJ2-1; possible D gene TRBD2, 6 bases. The V end lost 3 bases, the J end lost 1 base, and 14 bases lay between the germline ends. Germline values: CDR1 SGDLS, CDR2 YYNGEE. The CDR3 is made up of 16 amino acids. The CDR3 loop is CASSGGLGGSYNEQFF. CDR3 in DNA: TGTGCCAGCAGCGGAGGGCTAGGAGGGTCCTACAATGAGCAGTTCTTC.

The gene calls are TRBV6-6 and TRBJ2-7; D tentatively fits TRBD1 or TRBD2 (6 bases each). The CDR3 loop spans 16 amino acids. The V end was cut by 5 bases, the J end by 1 base, with 18 bases between. Looked up from germline, CDR1 is MNHNY and CDR2 is SVGAGI (reference sequence). As DNA, the CDR3 is TGTGCCAGCAGTACCATAGCGGAGGGGGGATCCTACGAGCAGTACTTC. Translating it yields CASSTIAEGGSYEQYF.

V gene TRBV9 combines with J gene TRBJ1-2; D unclear. Germline V gene sequence: CDR1 SGDLS, CDR2 YYNGEE. The CDR3 sequence is 12 residues long. Trimming took 5 bases from V and 4 from J, leaving 9 bases between them. The DNA for the CDR3 is TGTGCCAGCAGAGGACGGGGCTATGGCTACACCTTC. It yields the protein CASRGRGYGYTF.